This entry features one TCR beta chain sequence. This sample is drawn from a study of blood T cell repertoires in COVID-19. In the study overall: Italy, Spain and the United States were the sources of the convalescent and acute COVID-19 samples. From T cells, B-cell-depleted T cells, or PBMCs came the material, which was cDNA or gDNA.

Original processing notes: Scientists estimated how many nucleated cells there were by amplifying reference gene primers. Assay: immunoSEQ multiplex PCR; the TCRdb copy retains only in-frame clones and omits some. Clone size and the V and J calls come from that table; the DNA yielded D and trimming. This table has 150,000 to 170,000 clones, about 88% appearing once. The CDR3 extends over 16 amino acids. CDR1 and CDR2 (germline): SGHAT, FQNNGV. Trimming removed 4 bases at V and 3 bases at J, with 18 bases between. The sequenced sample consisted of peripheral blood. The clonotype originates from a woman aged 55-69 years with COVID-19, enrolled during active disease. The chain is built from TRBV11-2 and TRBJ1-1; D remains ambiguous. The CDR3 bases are TGTGCCAGCAGCTCCATTACCGACGTCGGGGACACTGAAGCTTTCTTT. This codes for CASSSITDVGDTEAFF. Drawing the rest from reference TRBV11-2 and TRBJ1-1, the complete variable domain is EAGVAQSPRYKIIEKRQSVAFWCNPISGHATLYWYQQILGQGPKLLIQFQNNGVVDDSQLPKDRFSAERLKGVDSTLKIQPAKLEDSAVYLCASSSITDVGDTEAFFGQGTRLTVV.